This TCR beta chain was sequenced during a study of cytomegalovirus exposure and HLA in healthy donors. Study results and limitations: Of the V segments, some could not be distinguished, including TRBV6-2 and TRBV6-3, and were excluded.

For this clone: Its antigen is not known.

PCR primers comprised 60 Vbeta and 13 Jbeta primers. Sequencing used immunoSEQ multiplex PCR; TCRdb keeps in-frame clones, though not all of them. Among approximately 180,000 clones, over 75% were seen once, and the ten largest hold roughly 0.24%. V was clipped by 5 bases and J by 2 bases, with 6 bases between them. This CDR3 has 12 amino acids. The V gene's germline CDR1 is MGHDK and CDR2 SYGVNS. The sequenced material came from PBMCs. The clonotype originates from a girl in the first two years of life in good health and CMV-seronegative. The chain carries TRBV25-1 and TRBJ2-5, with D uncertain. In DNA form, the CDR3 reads TGTGCCAGCAGTAAATTACAAGAGACCCAGTACTTC. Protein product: CASSKLQETQYF.